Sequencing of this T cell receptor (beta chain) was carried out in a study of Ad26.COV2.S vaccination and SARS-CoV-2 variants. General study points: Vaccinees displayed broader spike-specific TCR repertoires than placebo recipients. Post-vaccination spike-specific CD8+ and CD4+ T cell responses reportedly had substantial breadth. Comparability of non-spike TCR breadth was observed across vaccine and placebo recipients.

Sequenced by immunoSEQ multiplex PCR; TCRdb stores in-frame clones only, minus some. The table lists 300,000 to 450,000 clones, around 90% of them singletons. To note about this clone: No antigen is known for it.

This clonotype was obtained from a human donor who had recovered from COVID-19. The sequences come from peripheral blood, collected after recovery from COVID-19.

CDR3 coding DNA: TGCGCCAGCAGACAGGGAGGGTTTAGTAATGAGCAGTTCTTC. Its protein is CASRQGGFSNEQFF. The chain employs TRBV10-2 and TRBJ2-1; D might be TRBD2 (7 bases). CDR1 is WSHSY and CDR2 is SAAADI in the germline V gene. Trimming stripped 6 bases from V and 7 bases from J, with 16 bases between. The CDR3 is 14 residues long.